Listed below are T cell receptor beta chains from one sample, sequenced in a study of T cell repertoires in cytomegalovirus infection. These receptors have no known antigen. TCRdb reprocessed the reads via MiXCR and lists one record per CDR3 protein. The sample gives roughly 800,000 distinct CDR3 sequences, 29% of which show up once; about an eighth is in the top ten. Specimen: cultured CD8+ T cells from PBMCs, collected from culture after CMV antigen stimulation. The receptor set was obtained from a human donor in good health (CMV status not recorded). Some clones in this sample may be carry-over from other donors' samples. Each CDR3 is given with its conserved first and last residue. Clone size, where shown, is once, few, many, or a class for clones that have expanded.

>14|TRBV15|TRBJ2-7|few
CATSNRQGQREQYF
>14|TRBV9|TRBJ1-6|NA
CASTGHDGNSPLHF
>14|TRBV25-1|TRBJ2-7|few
CASSESRGADEQYF
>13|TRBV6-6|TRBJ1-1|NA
CASSYVADTEAFF
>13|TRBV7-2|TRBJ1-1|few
CASSWHLSTEAFF
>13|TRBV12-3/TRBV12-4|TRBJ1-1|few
CASSWDSSTEAFF
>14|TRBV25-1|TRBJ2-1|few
CASGWGGSYNEQFF
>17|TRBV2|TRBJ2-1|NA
CASLGLSGEGTTNEQFF
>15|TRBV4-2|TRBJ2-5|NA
CASSRLAGDQETQYF
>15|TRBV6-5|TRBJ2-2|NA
CASSYSDYNTGELFF
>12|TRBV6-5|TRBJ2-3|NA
CASSYSGTSQYF